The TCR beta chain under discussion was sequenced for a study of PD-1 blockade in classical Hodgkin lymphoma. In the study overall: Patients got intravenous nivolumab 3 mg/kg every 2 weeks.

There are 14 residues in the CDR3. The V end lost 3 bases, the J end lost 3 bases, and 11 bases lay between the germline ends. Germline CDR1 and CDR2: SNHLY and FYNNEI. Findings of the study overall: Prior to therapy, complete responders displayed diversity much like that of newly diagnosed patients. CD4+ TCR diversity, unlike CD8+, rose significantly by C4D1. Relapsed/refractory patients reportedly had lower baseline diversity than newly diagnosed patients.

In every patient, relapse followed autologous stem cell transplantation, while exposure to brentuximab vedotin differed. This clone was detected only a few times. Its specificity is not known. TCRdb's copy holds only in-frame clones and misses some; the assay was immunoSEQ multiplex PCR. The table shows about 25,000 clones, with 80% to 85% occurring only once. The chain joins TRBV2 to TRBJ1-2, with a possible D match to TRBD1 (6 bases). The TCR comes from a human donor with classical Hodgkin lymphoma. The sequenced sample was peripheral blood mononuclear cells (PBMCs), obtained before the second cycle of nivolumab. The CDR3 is CASSEGAGDYGYTF. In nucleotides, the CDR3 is TGTGCCAGCAGTGAGGGAGCAGGGGACTATGGCTACACCTTC.